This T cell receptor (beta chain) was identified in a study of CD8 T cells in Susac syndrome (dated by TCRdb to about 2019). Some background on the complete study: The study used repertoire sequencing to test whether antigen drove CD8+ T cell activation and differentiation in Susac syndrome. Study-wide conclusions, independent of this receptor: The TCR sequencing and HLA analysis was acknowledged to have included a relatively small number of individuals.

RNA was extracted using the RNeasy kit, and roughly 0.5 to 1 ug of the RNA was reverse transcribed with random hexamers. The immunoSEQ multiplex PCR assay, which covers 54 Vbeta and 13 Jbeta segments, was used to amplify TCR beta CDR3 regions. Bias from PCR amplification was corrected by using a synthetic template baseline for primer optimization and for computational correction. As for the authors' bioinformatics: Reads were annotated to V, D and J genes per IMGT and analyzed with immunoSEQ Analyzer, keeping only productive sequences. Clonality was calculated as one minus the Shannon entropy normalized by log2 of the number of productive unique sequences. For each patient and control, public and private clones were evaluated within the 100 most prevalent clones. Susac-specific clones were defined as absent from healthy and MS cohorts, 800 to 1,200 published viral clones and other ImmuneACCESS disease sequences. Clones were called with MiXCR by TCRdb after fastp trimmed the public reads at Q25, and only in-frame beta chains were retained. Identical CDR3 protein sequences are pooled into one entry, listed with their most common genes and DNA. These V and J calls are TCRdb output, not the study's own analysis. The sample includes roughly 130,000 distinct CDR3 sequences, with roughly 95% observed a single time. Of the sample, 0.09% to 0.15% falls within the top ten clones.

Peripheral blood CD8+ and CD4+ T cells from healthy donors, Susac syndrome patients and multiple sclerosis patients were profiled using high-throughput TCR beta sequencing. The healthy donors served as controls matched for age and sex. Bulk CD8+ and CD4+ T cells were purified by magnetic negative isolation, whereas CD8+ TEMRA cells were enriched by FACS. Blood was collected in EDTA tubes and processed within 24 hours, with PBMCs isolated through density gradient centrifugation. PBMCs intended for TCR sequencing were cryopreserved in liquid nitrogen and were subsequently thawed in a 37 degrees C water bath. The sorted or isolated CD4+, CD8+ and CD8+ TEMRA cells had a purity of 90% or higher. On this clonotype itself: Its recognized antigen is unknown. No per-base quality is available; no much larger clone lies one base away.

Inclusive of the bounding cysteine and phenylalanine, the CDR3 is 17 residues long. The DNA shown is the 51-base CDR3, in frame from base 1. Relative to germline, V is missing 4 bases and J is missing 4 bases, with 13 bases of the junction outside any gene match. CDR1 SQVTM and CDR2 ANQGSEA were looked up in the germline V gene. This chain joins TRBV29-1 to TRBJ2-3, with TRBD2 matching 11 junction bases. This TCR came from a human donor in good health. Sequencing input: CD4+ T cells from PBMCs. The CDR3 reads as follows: CSVAGGSGRAPADTQYF. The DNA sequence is TGCAGCGTTGCAGGAGGTAGCGGGAGGGCCCCAGCAGATACGCAGTATTTT.